This T cell receptor (beta chain) was recorded in a study of T cells in Graves' hyperthyroidism and ophthalmopathy. The source material, RNA transcripts, was used to amplify TCR beta CDR3 regions. HTBI primers were the set used in a first-round RT-PCR of the TCR CDR3. TCRdb analysed the multiplex PCR reads with MiXCR anew, one entry per CDR3 protein. The data contain about 92,000 distinct CDR3 sequences, 51% of them seen just once; the ten biggest clones take up around 27%. The V end lost 5 bases, the J end lost 5 bases, and 10 bases lay between the germline ends. This CDR3 comprises 12 residues. CDR1 DFQATT and CDR2 SNEGSKA come from the germline V gene (reference sequence).

The gene calls are TRBV20-1 and TRBJ2-1; no reliable D call. The sequence was obtained from a woman in her 40s with Graves' hyperthyroidism. The sequenced sample consisted of blood. This chain's CDR3 is CSASSANNEQFF. DNA of the CDR3: TGCAGTGCTTCCTCCGCGAACAATGAGCAGTTCTTC.